Listed below are T cell receptor beta chains from one sample, sequenced in a study of response to subunit inactivated influenza vaccine. TCRdb reprocessed the RT-PCR reads with MiXCR, giving one entry per CDR3 protein. Among approximately 170,000 distinct CDR3 sequences listed, approximately 12% were seen once. These records were also assigned to another study, of T cells expressing NK-cell markers.

The specimen comprised CD8+ T cells sorted from PBMCs, sampled about 11 days after vaccination. These receptors originate from a man over 45 who received an inactivated influenza vaccine. The CDR3 runs from the conserved cysteine through the conserved F or W. The order of the fields is J gene, clone size, D gene, V gene, CDR3 DNA, CDR3 protein. The D gene is left open where the match is weak. Some rows have no size entry. The others give once, few or many, or a class for an expanded clone.

TRBJ2-4 . . TRBV12-3/TRBV12-4 TGTGCCAGCAGGTTCAGCGCCGGACAGTCCGGGAACATTCAGTACTTC CASRFSAGQSGNIQYF
TRBJ2-7 . TRBD2 TRBV4-1 TGCGCCAGCAGCCAGATTCCTAGCGGGGCGACCTACGAGCAGTACTTC CASSQIPSGATYEQYF
TRBJ2-6 many . TRBV9 TGTGCCAGCAGCGTAGGTGGGGCCCCCGACGTCCTGACTTTC CASSVGGAPDVLTF
TRBJ2-1 few TRBD2 TRBV7-2 TGTGCCAGCAGATTGAGCGGGAATGACTCCTACAATGAGCAGTTCTTC CASRLSGNDSYNEQFF
TRBJ2-3 . . TRBV4-3 TGCGCCAGCAGCCAAGACCCTGCGACAGGCCTTACCCGCACAGATACGCAGTATTTT CASSQDPATGLTRTDTQYF
TRBJ1-1 few . TRBV7-9 TGTGCCAGCAGCTTAGTGGGCGCCCCCCAGGGAGCTTTCTTT CASSLVGAPQGAFF
TRBJ1-1 few . TRBV7-9 TGTGCCAGCAGCTCAGGGGTGTTGGGGCGTAACACTGAAGCTTTCTTT CASSSGVLGRNTEAFF
TRBJ2-7 few . TRBV11-2 TGTGCCAGCAGCTTGTCACCGGGGAGCTCCTACGAGCAGTACTTC CASSLSPGSSYEQYF
TRBJ2-1 . TRBD2 TRBV20-1 TGCAGTGCTAGAGGACTAGCGCCCAATGAGCAGTTCTTC CSARGLAPNEQFF
TRBJ2-7 . . TRBV7-9 TGTGCCAGCAGCTTAGCGGTTAGTGACGAGCAGTACTTC CASSLAVSDEQYF
TRBJ2-3 . . TRBV6-2/TRBV6-3 TGTGCCAGCAGTTACTCGATGGGCGAACCGGATACGCAGTATTTT CASSYSMGEPDTQYF
TRBJ2-2 many TRBD2 TRBV11-1 TGTGCCAGCAGCGACACTAGCGGGGGTTCCACCGGGGAGCTGTTTTTT CASSDTSGGSTGELFF
TRBJ2-5 many . TRBV2 TGTGCCGAAAGCCGGGACGGCGAAGAGACCCAGTACTTC CAESRDGEETQYF
TRBJ2-7 . TRBD2 TRBV4-3 TGCGCCAGCAGCCAAGAGGCGGGGGTAGGGGAGCAGTACTTC CASSQEAGVGEQYF
TRBJ2-1 . . TRBV6-2/TRBV6-3 TGTGCCAGCAGTCTAACCAGGAGTGAGCAGTTCTTC CASSLTRSEQFF
TRBJ2-7 . TRBD1 TRBV9 TGTGCCAGCAGCTCTACGGGACAGCCATACGAGCAGTACTTC CASSSTGQPYEQYF
TRBJ2-1 . TRBD2 TRBV27 TGTGCCAGCAGTCTCCGGGGAGCGGGAGCCTACAATGAGCAGTTCTTC CASSLRGAGAYNEQFF
TRBJ2-2 . . TRBV11-2 TGTGCCAGCAGCCCTTTTGACGTAGCGGTGAACACCGGGGAGCTGTTTTTT CASSPFDVAVNTGELFF
TRBJ1-1 few TRBD1 TRBV20-1 TGCAGTGCTAGACGACAGGGGACGTCCGGCACTGAAGCTTTCTTT CSARRQGTSGTEAFF
TRBJ2-7 few . TRBV6-6 TGTGCCAGCAGTTACTCGACGGCGGGGGAGCAGTACTTC CASSYSTAGEQYF
TRBJ2-1 many . TRBV7-3 TGTGCCAGCAGCCGTGGAGGGGTACAACCTTTGGATGAGCAGTTCTTC CASSRGGVQPLDEQFF
TRBJ2-7 many TRBD1 TRBV5-1 TGCGCCAGCAGCTTGGCCATGGGACAGGGTGTCGAGCAGTACTTC CASSLAMGQGVEQYF
TRBJ2-7 few . TRBV9 TGTGCCAGCAGCGTAGGGGTCTCCCCTTACGAGCAGTACTTC CASSVGVSPYEQYF
TRBJ2-7 . . TRBV19 TGTGCCAGTAGTATTCTCGGGGGCGATCCCGACGAGCAGTACTTC CASSILGGDPDEQYF
TRBJ2-3 . . TRBV20-1 TGCAGTGCTAGAGATCTGTACCCCGCCTCCGCTTTCGATACGCAGTATTTT CSARDLYPASAFDTQYF
TRBJ2-2 . . TRBV4-2 TGTGCCAGCAGCCAAAGTGGCAGACTAGTGAGCGCCGGGGAGCTGTTTTTT CASSQSGRLVSAGELFF
TRBJ1-1 few . TRBV29-1 TGCAGCGCCGAACGAGGTTTGAACACTGAAGCTTTCTTT CSAERGLNTEAFF
TRBJ2-1 few . TRBV4-3 TGCGCCAGCAGCCAAGATTACAGGAGCTCCTACAATGAGCAGTTCTTC CASSQDYRSSYNEQFF
TRBJ2-7 . . TRBV14 TGTGCCAGCAGCCAAGGTAGCACAGGTTGGGACGAGCAGTACTTC CASSQGSTGWDEQYF
TRBJ1-1 . . TRBV20-1 TGCAGTGCTAGAGAGCGTGGGGAGACTGAAGCTTTCTTT CSARERGETEAFF
TRBJ2-7 few . TRBV12-3/TRBV12-4 TGTGCCAGCAGTTTCGGGACCTCCTACGAGCAGTACTTC CASSFGTSYEQYF
TRBJ2-5 few . TRBV5-5 TGTGCCAGCAGCTTGGGTTGGGTCCGGGGGCAAGAGACCCAGTACTTC CASSLGWVRGQETQYF
TRBJ2-5 few TRBD2 TRBV9 TGTGCCAGCAGCGATAGCGGGGCCCAAGGGGGGACCCAGTACTTC CASSDSGAQGGTQYF